This TCR beta chain stems from a study of PD-1 blockade in classical Hodgkin lymphoma (dated by TCRdb to 2019 to 2021). For the wider study: Nivolumab dosing was 3 mg/kg intravenously every 2 weeks, continuing until either disease progression or unacceptable toxicity. A peripheral blood immune signature of response to PD-1 blockade in classical Hodgkin lymphoma was defined using TCR beta sequencing and CyTOF.

The time point label for this specimen denotes: cycle 1 day 1 (C1D1), immediately before nivolumab initiation. Every trial patient had relapsed following autologous stem cell transplantation, and prior brentuximab vedotin exposure was what differed among cohorts A, B and C. The trial cohort included fewer than 60 patients with relapsed/refractory classical Hodgkin lymphoma, and each patient had a best overall response of complete response, partial response or progressive disease. Single-agent nivolumab was administered to trial patients in the multi-cohort phase II CheckMate 205 trial. An independent review committee assessed best overall response using the 2007 International Working Group response criteria. Trial PBMCs were obtained immediately prior to nivolumab initiation (C1D1) and on therapy at cycle 2 day 1 and cycle 4 day 1. After peripheral blood was drawn into 8 mL Vacutainer Cell Preparation Tubes, PBMCs were isolated by centrifugation and then cryopreserved.

Broader findings and caveats from the paper: By C4D1, a significant rise was seen in CD4+ TCR diversity but not in CD8+ TCR diversity (p=0.0027 vs p=0.16), and the rise was most apparent among complete responders (p=0.02). Baseline TCR diversity was reported to be lower in newly diagnosed patients than in healthy donors and to be lower still in relapsed/refractory patients. Patients starting nivolumab less than 1 year after ASCT had lower diversity and were excluded from later analyses to avoid confounding by immune reconstitution. Baseline diversity similar to that of newly diagnosed patients was observed in trial patients achieving complete response, whereas significantly lower diversity was observed in partial responders and progressors. The study was restricted to a single clinical trial cohort, and the causes of repertoire differences, possibly disease activity or prior therapy, were left undefined.

Genomic DNA was isolated using the Qiagen DNeasy kit from unsorted PBMCs as well as from negatively selected CD4+ and CD8+ fractions. Amplification of TCR beta CDR3 regions was done by immunoSEQ multiplex PCR with primers that anneal to V and J segments. A synthetic immune receptor repertoire was used to minimize amplification bias, and any remaining bias was removed computationally after sequencing. The study's processing was this. Custom Python scripts were used to quantify repertoire diversity as the Shannon entropy index. Unsorted, CD4+ and CD8+ repertoires were analyzed separately, except in combined analyses where CD4+ and CD8+ sequences were merged in silico. A clone was considered expanded if an increase in frequency of at least 2-fold after treatment relative to C1D1 was found, and a pseudocount of 0.5 was applied to clones undetected at baseline. Clones with 0 or 1 copy at C1D1 were defined as singleton clones, while clones with 2 or more copies were defined as non-singleton clones. Clones expanded in unsorted samples were labelled as CD4+, CD8+ or unknown by matching protein sequences in sorted samples from the same patient. Wilcoxon tests on paired samples were used to test changes in diversity from C1D1 to C4D1. This immuneACCESS table, as held by TCRdb, lists in-frame sequences with V and J called but not all clones. Of the missing ones, under half trace to an unresolved V gene in checked studies; the others have no known cause. V and J calls and clone size are as listed in that table; D and trimming were resolved from the DNA. The sample data list some 100,000 clones, and 80% to 95% of these were observed just once. The ten largest clones add up to about 2.5% of the sample.

In regard to this clone: This clone's antigen is unknown. Base qualities are not provided; no much larger clone lies one nucleotide away.

CDR1 is given as SGHDT and CDR2 as YYEEEE, both from the germline V gene. Including the terminal cysteine and phenylalanine, the CDR3 comprises 18 residues. The entry retains the CDR3 DNA only, 54 bases that are in frame from base 1. V lost 3 bases and J lost 2 bases, and the count of bases not matched to a germline gene is 12. This clonotype originated in a human donor with classical Hodgkin lymphoma. The sequencing used peripheral blood mononuclear cells (PBMCs), collected at baseline. The sequence is built from TRBV5-6 and TRBJ2-3, with 10 bases in between that match TRBD1. DNA sequence: TGTGCCAGCAGCTCTGGACAGGGGGGGTTAGGTCTCACAGATACGCAGTATTTT. Protein translation: CASSSGQGGLGLTDTQYF.